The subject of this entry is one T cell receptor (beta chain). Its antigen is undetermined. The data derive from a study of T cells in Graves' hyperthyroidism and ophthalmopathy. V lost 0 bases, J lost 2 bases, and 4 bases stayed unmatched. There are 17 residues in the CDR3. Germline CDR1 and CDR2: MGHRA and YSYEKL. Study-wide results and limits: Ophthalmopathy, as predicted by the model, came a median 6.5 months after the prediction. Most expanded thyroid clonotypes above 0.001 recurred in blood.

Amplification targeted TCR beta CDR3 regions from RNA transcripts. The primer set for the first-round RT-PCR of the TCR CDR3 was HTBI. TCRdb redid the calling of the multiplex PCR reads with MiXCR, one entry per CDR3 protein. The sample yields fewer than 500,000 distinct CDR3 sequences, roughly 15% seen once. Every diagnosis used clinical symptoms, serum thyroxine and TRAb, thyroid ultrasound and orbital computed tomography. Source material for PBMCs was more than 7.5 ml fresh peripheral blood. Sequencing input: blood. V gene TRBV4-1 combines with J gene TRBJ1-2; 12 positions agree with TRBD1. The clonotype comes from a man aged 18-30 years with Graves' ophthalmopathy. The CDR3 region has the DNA TGCGCCAGCAGCCAAGAGGGACAGGGGGCAAGCAACTATGGCTACACCTTC. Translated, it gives CASSQEGQGASNYGYTF.